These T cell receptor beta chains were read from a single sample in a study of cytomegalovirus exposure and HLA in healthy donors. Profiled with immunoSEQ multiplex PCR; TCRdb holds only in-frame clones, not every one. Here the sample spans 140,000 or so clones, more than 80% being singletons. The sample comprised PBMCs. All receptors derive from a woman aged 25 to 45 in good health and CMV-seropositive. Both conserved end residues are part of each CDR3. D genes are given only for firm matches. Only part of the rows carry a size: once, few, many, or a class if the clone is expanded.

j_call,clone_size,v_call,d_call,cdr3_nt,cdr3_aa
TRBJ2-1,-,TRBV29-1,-,TGCAGCGGAAGGACTGATGAGCAGTTCTTC,CSGRTDEQFF
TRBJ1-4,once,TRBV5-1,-,TGCGCCAGCAAACGCCAGGGAACTAATGAAAAACTGTTTTTT,CASKRQGTNEKLFF
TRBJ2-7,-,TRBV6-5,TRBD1,TGTGCCAGCAGTTACTCGGCAGGGGGTGGTGGCGAGCAGTACTTC,CASSYSAGGGGEQYF
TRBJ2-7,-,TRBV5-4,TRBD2,TGTGCCAGCAGCTTGGGGACTAGCGAGCAGTACTTC,CASSLGTSEQYF
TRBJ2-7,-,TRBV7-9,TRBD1,TGTGCCAGCAGTCCACAGGGGGGAATCTACGAGCAGTACTTC,CASSPQGGIYEQYF
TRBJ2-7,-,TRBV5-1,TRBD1,TGCGCCAGCAGCTTGGCAGGACAGGGGATCAACGAGCAGTACTTC,CASSLAGQGINEQYF
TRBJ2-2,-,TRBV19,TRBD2,TGTGCCAGTAGTATCAGCGGGGCTGGCACCGGGGAGCTGTTTTTT,CASSISGAGTGELFF
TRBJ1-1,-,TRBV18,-,TGTGCCAGCTCACTAATGGACAGTTACACTGAAGCTTTCTTT,CASSLMDSYTEAFF
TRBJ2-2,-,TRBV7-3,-,TGTGCCAGCAGCTCCCCGGGGGGGGAGCTGTTTTTT,CASSSPGGELFF
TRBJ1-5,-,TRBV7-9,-,TGTGCCAGCAGCTTTGGGGGGAATCAGCCCCAGCATTTT,CASSFGGNQPQHF
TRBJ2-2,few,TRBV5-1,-,TGCGCCAGCACCCCGACAGGTTACACCGGGGAGCTGTTTTTT,CASTPTGYTGELFF
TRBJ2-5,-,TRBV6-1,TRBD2,TGTGCCAGCAGGAGACTAGCGGGGGGGGGAGAGACCCAGTACTTC,CASRRLAGGGETQYF
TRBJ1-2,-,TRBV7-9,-,TGTGCCAGCAGCTTAGGGGCAGGTTCTGGCTACACCTTC,CASSLGAGSGYTF
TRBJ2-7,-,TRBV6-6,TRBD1,TGTGCCAGCAGACAACCGGGACAGGGGGTCCACGAGCAGTACTTC,CASRQPGQGVHEQYF
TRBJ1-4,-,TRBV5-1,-,TGCGCCAGTCAACAGGGAGTGGGTGAAAAACTGTTTTTT,CASQQGVGEKLFF
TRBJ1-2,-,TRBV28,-,TGTGCCAGCAGTTTTATTCTTCGGGATGGCTACACCTTC,CASSFILRDGYTF
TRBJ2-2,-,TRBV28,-,TGTGCCAGCAGTTTCGGGAGGGGGCGCCCCGGGGAGCTGTTTTTT,CASSFGRGRPGELFF
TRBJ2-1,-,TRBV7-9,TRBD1,TGTGCCAGCAGTCGGACAGGGTACGGTGAGCAGTTCTTC,CASSRTGYGEQFF
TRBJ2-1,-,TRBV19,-,TGTGCCAGTAGTCTTAGATCGGGGGTCGCCTACAATGAGCAGTTCTTC,CASSLRSGVAYNEQFF
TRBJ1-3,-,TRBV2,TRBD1,TGTGCCAGCAGTGGACAGGGGGCGCGGGGAAACACCATATATTTT,CASSGQGARGNTIYF
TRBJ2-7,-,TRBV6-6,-,TGTGCCAGCAGTTATCAAGGCGGGTCCTCCTACGAGCAGTACTTC,CASSYQGGSSYEQYF
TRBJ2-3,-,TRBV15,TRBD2,TGTGCCACCAGCAGAGGGACTAGCGGGAGGGCTGACGCAACAGATACGCAGTATTTT,CATSRGTSGRADATDTQYF
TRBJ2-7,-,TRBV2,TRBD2,TGTGCCAGCAGTTGGTCAGCGGGGGCCTCCTACGAGCAGTACTTC,CASSWSAGASYEQYF
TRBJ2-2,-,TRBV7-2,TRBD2,TGTGCCAGCAGCTTATTTAGCGGGAGTACCGGGGAGCTGTTTTTT,CASSLFSGSTGELFF
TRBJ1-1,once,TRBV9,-,TGTGCCAGCAGCGTAGTACGGGCGGGGTACACTGAAGCTTTCTTT,CASSVVRAGYTEAFF
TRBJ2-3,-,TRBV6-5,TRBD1,TGTGCCAGCCAACTACAGGGGGCCAGCACAGATACGCAGTATTTT,CASQLQGASTDTQYF
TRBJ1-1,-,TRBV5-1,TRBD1,TGCGCCAGCAGGCGGAGGACAGGGGGCCAGAACACTGAAGCTTTCTTT,CASRRRTGGQNTEAFF
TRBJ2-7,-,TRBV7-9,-,TGTGCCAGCAGCTTAGTATCCGGCGAGCAGTACTTC,CASSLVSGEQYF
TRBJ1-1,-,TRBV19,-,TGTGCCGCAGGGGCCCCGAACACTGAAGCTTTCTTT,CAAGAPNTEAFF
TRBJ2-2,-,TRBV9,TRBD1,TGTGCCAGCAGCCCGACAGGGCGGACCGGGGAGCTGTTTTTT,CASSPTGRTGELFF
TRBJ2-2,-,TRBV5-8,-,TGTGCCAGCAGCTCCTGGACACCACGGCCCGGGGAGCTGTTTTTT,CASSSWTPRPGELFF
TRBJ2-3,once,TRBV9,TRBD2,TGTGCCAGCAGCCCACGAGCTAGCGGGGGGACAGATACGCAGTATTTT,CASSPRASGGTDTQYF
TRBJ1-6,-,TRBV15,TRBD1,TGTGCCACCAGCAGCCCCCGGGACAGGCATTCACCCCTCCACTTT,CATSSPRDRHSPLHF
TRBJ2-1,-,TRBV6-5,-,TGTGCCAGCAGTTACTATGGGCTGCCCCGGGGTGAGCAGTTCTTC,CASSYYGLPRGEQFF
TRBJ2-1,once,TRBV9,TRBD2,TGTGCCAGCAGCTCAGGACTAGCGGGAGAAAAAGGTGAGCAGTTCTTC,CASSSGLAGEKGEQFF
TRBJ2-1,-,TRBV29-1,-,TGCAGCGCTCCCATATCGGGATTCGGTGAGCAGTTCTTC,CSAPISGFGEQFF
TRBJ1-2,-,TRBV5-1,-,TGCGCCAGCAGCCCCGGGACAACTTATGGCTACACCTTC,CASSPGTTYGYTF
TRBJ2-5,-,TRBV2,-,TGTGCCAGCTCCTCTTCCAGGGCATCAGAGACCCAGTACTTC,CASSSSRASETQYF
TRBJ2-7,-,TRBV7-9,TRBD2,TGTGCCAGCAGCTTAGATGGCGGGAGAGCGGGCGAGCAGTACTTC,CASSLDGGRAGEQYF
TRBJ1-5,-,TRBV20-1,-,TGCAGTGCCCAGCGCGGCCAGCCCCAGCATTTT,CSAQRGQPQHF
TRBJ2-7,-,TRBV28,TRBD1,TGTGCCAGCAGTTCAATAGACAGGGTCAGGGACGAGCAGTACTTC,CASSSIDRVRDEQYF
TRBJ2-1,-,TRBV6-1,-,TGTGCCAGCAGTGAAGGCCCTACTATCCCAATGGAGCAGTTCTTC,CASSEGPTIPMEQFF
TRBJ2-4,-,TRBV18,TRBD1,TGTGCCAGCTCACTACAGGGGGCTGCGGCCAAAAACATTCAGTACTTC,CASSLQGAAAKNIQYF
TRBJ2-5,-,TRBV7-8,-,TGTGCCAGCAGCTTAGGTTTGGGAGTAGGTACGGGGGAGACCCAGTACTTC,CASSLGLGVGTGETQYF
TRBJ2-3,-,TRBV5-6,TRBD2,TGTGCCAGCAGCGCCGGCACTAGCGGGGGCATTAGCACAGATACGCAGTATTTT,CASSAGTSGGISTDTQYF
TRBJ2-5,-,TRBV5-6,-,TGTGCCAGCAGCTCGATGGGAGTAGGGACCCAGTACTTC,CASSSMGVGTQYF